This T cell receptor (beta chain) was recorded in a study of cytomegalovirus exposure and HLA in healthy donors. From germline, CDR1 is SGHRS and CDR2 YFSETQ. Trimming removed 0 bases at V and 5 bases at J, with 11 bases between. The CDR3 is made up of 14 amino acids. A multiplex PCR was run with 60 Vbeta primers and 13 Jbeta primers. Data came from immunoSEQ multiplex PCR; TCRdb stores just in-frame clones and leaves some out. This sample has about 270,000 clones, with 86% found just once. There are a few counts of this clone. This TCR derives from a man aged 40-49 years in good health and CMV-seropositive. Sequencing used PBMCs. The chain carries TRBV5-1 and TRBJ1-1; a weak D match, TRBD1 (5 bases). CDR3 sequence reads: CASSLEGEGTEAFF. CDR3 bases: TGCGCCAGCAGCTTGGAAGGGGAAGGGACTGAAGCTTTCTTT.